A single T cell receptor beta chain is shown here with its context. Its antigen remains unknown. The data are from a study of beta chain features in type 1 diabetes. Markers CD45RO/CCR7/CD25/CD127/CD95/CD27 served to sort CD4+ naive, central memory, regulatory and stem cell-like memory cells. CDR3 size: 10 residues. The germline gives CDR1 MGHDK, CDR2 SYGVNS. V lost 5 bases to trimming and J lost 4 bases, with 2 bases between them. The authors reverse transcribed all of the isolated RNA, so sequencing captured expressed TCRB transcripts. Sequencing used immunoSEQ multiplex PCR; TCRdb keeps in-frame clones, though not all of them. The table lists hundreds of thousands of clones, about an eighth of them singletons. Findings and caveats of the study: Moderately but significantly shorter TCRB CDR3s were found in Type 1 diabetes patients in all four CD4+ subsets. Lower insertion and higher deletion counts appeared at VDJ junctions in type 1 diabetes patients.

Specimen: naive CD4+ T cells from blood. V gene TRBV25-1 combines with J gene TRBJ2-5; D remains ambiguous. The receptor was derived from a man aged 18-30 years with type 1 diabetes. Here the CDR3 reads CASSLETQYF. The CDR3 DNA reads as TGTGCCAGCAGTCTAGAGACCCAGTACTTC.